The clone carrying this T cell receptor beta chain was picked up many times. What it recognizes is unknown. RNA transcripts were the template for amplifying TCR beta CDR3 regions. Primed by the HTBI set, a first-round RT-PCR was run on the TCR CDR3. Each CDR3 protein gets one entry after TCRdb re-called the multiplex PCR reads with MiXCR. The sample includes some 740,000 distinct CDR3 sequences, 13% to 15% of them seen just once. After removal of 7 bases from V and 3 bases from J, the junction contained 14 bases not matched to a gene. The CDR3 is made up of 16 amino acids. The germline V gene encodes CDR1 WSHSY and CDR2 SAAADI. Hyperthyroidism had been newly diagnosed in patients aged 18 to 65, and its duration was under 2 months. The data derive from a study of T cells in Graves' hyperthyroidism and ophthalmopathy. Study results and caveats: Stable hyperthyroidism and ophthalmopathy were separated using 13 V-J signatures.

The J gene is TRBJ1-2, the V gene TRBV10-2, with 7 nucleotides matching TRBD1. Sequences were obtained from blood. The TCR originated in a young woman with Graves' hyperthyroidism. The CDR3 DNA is TGCGCCAGCAATCCCCTGGGACAGCGTAAAGACTATGGCTACACCTTC. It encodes CASNPLGQRKDYGYTF.